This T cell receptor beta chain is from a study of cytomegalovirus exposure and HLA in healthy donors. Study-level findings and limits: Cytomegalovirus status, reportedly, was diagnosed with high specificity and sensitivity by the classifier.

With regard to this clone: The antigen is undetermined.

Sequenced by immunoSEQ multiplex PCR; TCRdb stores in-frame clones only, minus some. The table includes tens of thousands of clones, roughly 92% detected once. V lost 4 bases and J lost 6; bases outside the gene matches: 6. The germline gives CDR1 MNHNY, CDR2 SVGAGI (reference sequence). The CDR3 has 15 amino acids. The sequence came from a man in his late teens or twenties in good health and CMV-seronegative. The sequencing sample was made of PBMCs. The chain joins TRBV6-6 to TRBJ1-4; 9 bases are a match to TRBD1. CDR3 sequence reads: CASSFGGQGYEKLFF. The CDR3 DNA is TGTGCCAGCAGTTTCGGGGGACAGGGCTATGAAAAACTGTTTTTT.